The next 5 T cell receptor beta chains were all read from a single sample in a study of blood T cell repertoires in COVID-19. The method was immunoSEQ multiplex PCR; TCRdb's version includes in-frame clones alone and lacks a portion of them. The sample includes 200,000 to 300,000 clones, approximately 86% of them seen just once. Sequencing was performed on peripheral blood. The receptors stem from a woman aged 55 to 70 who had recovered from COVID-19.

The V call is TRBV3-1 (or the pseudogene TRBV3-2), the J call TRBJ2-7; tentatively, D is TRBD2 (6 bases). With 4 bases removed from V and 3 bases from J, the gap between germline ends came to 10 bases. This CDR3 comprises 13 residues. Germline-derived CDR1 and CDR2 are LGHDT and YNNKEL (reference sequence). CDR3 sequence reads: CASSPGGVYEQYF. The CDR3 DNA follows: TGTGCCAGCAGCCCCGGGGGAGTCTACGAGCAGTACTTC.

A note on this clone: Other DNA sequences in the sample encode the same CDR3. This sequence joins TRBV12-3 or TRBV12-4 and TRBJ2-5, with D unresolved. Trimming cost V 6 bases and J 5 bases, with 7 bases left between them. There are 11 residues in the CDR3. As DNA, the CDR3 is TGTGCCAGCAGCTCCCAGGAGACCCAGTACTTC. It codes for CASSSQETQYF.

J is TRBJ1-4 and V is TRBV14, with unresolved D. CDR1 and CDR2 from the germline V gene are SGHDN and FVKESK. The CDR3 covers 14 residues. The V end was cut by 7 bases, the J end by 5 bases, with 14 bases between. CDR3 sequence: CASKPGYGNEKLFF. CDR3 nucleotides: TGTGCCAGCAAGCCGGGGTATGGGAATGAAAAACTGTTTTTT.

The chain recombines TRBV5-1 with TRBJ2-7, with 8 nucleotides matching TRBD2. The CDR3 consists of 15 residues. Germline V gene data show CDR1 as SGHRS and CDR2 as YFSETQ. The V and J ends lost 0 bases and 3 bases, in that order; junction bases with no gene match: 5. Here the CDR3 reads CASSLVRGVDYEQYF. The DNA of the CDR3 is TGCGCCAGCAGCTTGGTGCGGGGGGTTGACTACGAGCAGTACTTC. The entire variable domain, with the rest obtained from reference TRBV5-1 and TRBJ2-7, is as follows: KAGVTQTPRYLIKTRGQQVTLSCSPISGHRSVSWYQQTPGQGLQFLFEYFSETQRNKGNFPGRFSGRQFSNSRSEMNVSTLELGDSALYLCASSLVRGVDYEQYFGPGTRLTVT.

The V call is TRBV15, the J call TRBJ1-5, with D possibly matching TRBD1 (6 bases). The CDR3 is 18 residues long. CDR1 and CDR2 from the germline V gene are LNHNV and YYDKDF (reference sequence). V gave up 3 bases and J gave up 0 bases, with 18 bases separating them. The chain's CDR3 is CATSSPGQFVYSNQPQHF. DNA of the CDR3: TGTGCCACCAGCAGTCCGGGACAATTCGTGTATAGCAATCAGCCCCAGCATTTT.